This is a list of T cell receptor beta chains from one sample in a study of OX40 agonist ivuxolimab in advanced cancers. Generated by immunoSEQ multiplex PCR, the TCRdb table keeps only in-frame clones and is missing some. The repertoire has 90,000 to 120,000 clones, less than 95% of them found once; the top ten carry approximately 0.3%. The material was CD4+ or CD8+ T cells sorted from blood, obtained in a trial of the OX40 agonist ivuxolimab. These receptor sequences come from an adult with an advanced solid tumor such as melanoma, head and neck, liver or kidney cancer. CDR3s include the opening cysteine and the closing phenylalanine or tryptophan. Each record gives: V gene, J gene, D gene, CDR3 protein, CDR3 DNA. A D gene is named only where the DNA matches it firmly.

TRBV9	TRBJ1-2	NA	CASSGLGGRSGYTF	TGTGCCAGCAGCGGCCTGGGGGGGAGATCTGGCTACACCTTC
TRBV5-1	TRBJ1-1	NA	CASSSTGMNTEAFF	TGCGCCAGCAGCTCTACCGGCATGAACACTGAAGCTTTCTTT
TRBV6-1	TRBJ2-7	TRBD1	CASSADRGAYEQYF	TGTGCCAGCAGCGCCGACAGGGGCGCCTACGAGCAGTACTTC
TRBV25-1	TRBJ2-2	NA	CASTGFGTGELFF	TGTGCCAGCACGGGGTTTGGCACCGGGGAGCTGTTTTTT
TRBV10-1	TRBJ2-7	NA	CASSRGGGYEQYF	TGCGCCAGCAGTCGAGGGGGGGGCTACGAGCAGTACTTC
TRBV28	TRBJ1-2	NA	CASRQISPSSYGYTF	TGTGCCAGCAGACAGATTTCCCCCTCTTCTTATGGCTACACCTTC
TRBV18	TRBJ2-3	NA	CASSSGGSTDTQYF	TGTGCCAGCTCTTCCGGCGGATCCACAGATACGCAGTATTTT
TRBV5-4	TRBJ2-7	TRBD1	CASSRDRDSYEQYF	TGTGCCAGCAGCCGGGACAGAGACTCCTACGAGCAGTACTTC
TRBV5-6	TRBJ1-6	NA	CASSFMGSSYNSPLHF	TGTGCCAGCAGCTTCATGGGGAGCTCCTATAATTCACCCCTCCACTTT
TRBV5-6	TRBJ2-1	NA	CASSSDTDNYNEQFF	TGTGCCAGCAGCTCTGACACGGACAACTACAATGAGCAGTTCTTC
TRBV19	TRBJ2-2	NA	CASSTPPRAVPGELFF	TGTGCCAGTAGTACTCCCCCCCGAGCGGTACCCGGGGAGCTGTTTTTT
TRBV5-4	TRBJ2-7	NA	CASSLGLGGHSYEQYF	TGTGCCAGCAGCTTGGGGTTGGGGGGGCACTCCTACGAGCAGTACTTC
TRBV7-8	TRBJ2-7	TRBD2	CASSSSGRAEQYF	TGTGCCAGCAGCTCTAGCGGGAGGGCCGAGCAGTACTTC
TRBV10-3	TRBJ2-7	TRBD2	CAISDKGAGEYEQYF	TGTGCCATCAGCGATAAGGGAGCGGGAGAGTACGAGCAGTACTTC
TRBV11-2	TRBJ1-3	NA	CASSLRRGSGNTIYF	TGTGCCAGCAGCTTACGCCGGGGTTCGGGAAACACCATATATTTT
TRBV28	TRBJ2-2	TRBD1	CASSGQGNTGELFF	TGTGCCAGCAGTGGACAGGGGAACACCGGGGAGCTGTTTTTT
TRBV18	TRBJ2-3	NA	CASSPFRGVSTDTQYF	TGTGCCAGCTCACCGTTCCGCGGAGTGAGCACAGATACGCAGTATTTT
TRBV27	TRBJ2-5	NA	CTSSLMLGSETQYF	TGTACCAGCAGTTTAATGTTGGGATCAGAGACCCAGTACTTC
TRBV5-1	TRBJ2-5	NA	CASKAQETQYF	TGCGCCAGCAAGGCTCAAGAGACCCAGTACTTC
TRBV29-1	TRBJ2-2	NA	CSVSRGGNTGELFF	TGCAGCGTCAGTAGGGGGGGGAACACCGGGGAGCTGTTTTTT
TRBV28	TRBJ1-2	TRBD1	CASSFSGGQAQGYTF	TGTGCCAGCAGTTTCTCTGGGGGACAGGCCCAGGGCTACACCTTC
TRBV27	TRBJ2-6	NA	CASSPRQKTGANVLTF	TGTGCCAGCAGTCCACGACAGAAGACTGGGGCCAACGTCCTGACTTTC
TRBV19	TRBJ1-4	TRBD1	CASSMEGDRREKLFF	TGTGCCAGTAGTATGGAGGGGGACAGACGCGAAAAACTGTTTTTT
TRBV7-6	TRBJ2-3	NA	CASSSGSSGTNTQYF	TGTGCCAGCAGCTCAGGCAGCTCGGGAACCAATACGCAGTATTTT
TRBV14	TRBJ2-7	NA	CASGTNTYEQYF	TGTGCCAGCGGGACGAACACCTACGAGCAGTACTTC